The clone carrying this T cell receptor (beta chain) appeared a few times. Antigen: not known. The primer mix had 60 Vbeta and 13 Jbeta primers. Sequencing used immunoSEQ multiplex PCR; TCRdb keeps in-frame clones, though not all of them. The data hold around 130,000 clones, with 81% observed a single time. V gave up 3 bases and J gave up 1 base, with 15 bases separating them. This CDR3 spans 16 amino acids. Germline lookup yields CDR1 MNHEY and CDR2 SVGAGI. This entry comes from a study of cytomegalovirus exposure and HLA in healthy donors. Turning to the study itself: In a previous analysis, 120 million or so unique TCR beta sequences were found from approximately 180 million T cells. Findings of the study overall: In vitro checks showed that a few CMV-associated chains really do target CMV antigens.

This clonotype was sampled from a woman aged 40 to 49 in good health and CMV-seronegative. Sequences were obtained from PBMCs. The chain carries TRBV6-5 and TRBJ1-1; D unclear. As DNA, the CDR3 is TGTGCCAGCAGTTATTTGCCTACCGCGAGGAACACTGAAGCTTTCTTT. The encoded protein is CASSYLPTARNTEAFF.